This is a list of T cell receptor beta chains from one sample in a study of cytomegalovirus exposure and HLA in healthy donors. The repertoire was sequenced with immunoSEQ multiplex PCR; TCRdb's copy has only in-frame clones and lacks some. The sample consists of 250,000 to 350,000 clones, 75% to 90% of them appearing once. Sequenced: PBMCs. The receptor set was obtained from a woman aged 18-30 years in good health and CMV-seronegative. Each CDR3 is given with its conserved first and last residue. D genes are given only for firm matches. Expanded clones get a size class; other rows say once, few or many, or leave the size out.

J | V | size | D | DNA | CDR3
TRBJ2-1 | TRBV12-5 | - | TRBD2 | TGTGCTGCTAGTGGGGGCGGGAGGATTCATGAGCAGTTCTTC | CAASGGGRIHEQFF
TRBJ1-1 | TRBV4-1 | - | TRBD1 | TGCGCCAGCAGCCGGACAGGGGGCACTGAAGCTTTCTTT | CASSRTGGTEAFF
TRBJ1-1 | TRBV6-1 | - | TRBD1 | TGTGCCAGCAGTGAAATCCCAGGGGGGAACACTGAAGCTTTCTTT | CASSEIPGGNTEAFF
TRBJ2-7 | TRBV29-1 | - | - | TGCAGCGTTGATCGTGGAGGAAGCTCCTACGAGCAGTACTTC | CSVDRGGSSYEQYF
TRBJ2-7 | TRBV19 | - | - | TGTGCCAGTAGTATGCTAAGAGGACAGTCGCTGGGCGAGCAGTACTTC | CASSMLRGQSLGEQYF
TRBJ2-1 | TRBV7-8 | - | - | TGTGCCAGCAGCTTAGACTGGGGGACTGCCTACAACAATGAGCAGTTCTTC | CASSLDWGTAYNNEQFF
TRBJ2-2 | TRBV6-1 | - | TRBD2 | TGTGCCAGCAGTGGGGTGACTAGCGGTAACGCCGGGGAGCTGTTTTTT | CASSGVTSGNAGELFF
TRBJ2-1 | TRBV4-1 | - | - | TGCGCCAGCCAAGCCCGGGGTGAGCAGTTCTTC | CASQARGEQFF
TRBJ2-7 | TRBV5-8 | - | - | TGTGCCAGCAGCCGTAATCTCTACGAGCAGTACTTC | CASSRNLYEQYF
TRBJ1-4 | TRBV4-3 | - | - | TGCGCCAGCAGCCAAGCAGGTGGCAGCAAGGAAAAACTGTTTTTT | CASSQAGGSKEKLFF
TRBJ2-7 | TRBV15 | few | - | TGTGCCACCAGCAGAGCGCGGGGCTACGAGCAGTACTTC | CATSRARGYEQYF
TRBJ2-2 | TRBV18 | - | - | TGTGCCAGCTCACCACCGTCTAGCGTGGCCGGGGAGCTGTTTTTT | CASSPPSSVAGELFF
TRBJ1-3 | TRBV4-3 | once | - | TGCGCCAGCAGCCAAGGAGTCAGCGACACCATATATTTT | CASSQGVSDTIYF
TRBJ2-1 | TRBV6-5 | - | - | TGTGCCAGCAGTTGGCGGGAAGTAGATGAGCAGTTCTTC | CASSWREVDEQFF
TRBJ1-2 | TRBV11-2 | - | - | TGTGCCAGCAGCTTAGTCCCTCGGGTTGGCTACACCTTC | CASSLVPRVGYTF
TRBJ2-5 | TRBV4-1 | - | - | TGCGCCAGCAGCCAAGATCGACTAGTGAGGGAGACCCAGTACTTC | CASSQDRLVRETQYF
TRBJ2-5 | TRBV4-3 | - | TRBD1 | TGCGCCAGCAGCCCCCAGAGGGGGGGACAGGGGAGAGAGACCCAGTACTTC | CASSPQRGGQGRETQYF
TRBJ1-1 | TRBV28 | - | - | TGTGCCAGCAGTTTAACCCACAGGGAAGCTTTCTTT | CASSLTHREAFF
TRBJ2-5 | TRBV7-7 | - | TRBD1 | TGTGCTAGCAGCCGGACAGGGGTGGGGGAGACCCAGTACTTC | CASSRTGVGETQYF
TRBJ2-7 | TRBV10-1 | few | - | TGCGCCGCCAGCACGGGGGACGAGCAGTACTTC | CAASTGDEQYF
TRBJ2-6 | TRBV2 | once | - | TGTGCCAGCAGCCCCACGAGGGGGGCCAACGTCCTGACTTTC | CASSPTRGANVLTF
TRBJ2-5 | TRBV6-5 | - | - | TGTGCCAGCTTCACGGGAACCCAAGAGACCCAGTACTTC | CASFTGTQETQYF
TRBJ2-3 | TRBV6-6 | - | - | TGTGCCAGCACGGGGGAGCGAGATACGCAGTATTTT | CASTGERDTQYF
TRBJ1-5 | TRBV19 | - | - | TGTGCCAGTAGTCTCCCCGGGGGAGGCAATCAGCCCCAGCATTTT | CASSLPGGGNQPQHF
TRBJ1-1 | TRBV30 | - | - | TGTGCCGCGACAGGCTGGGACACTGAAGCTTTCTTT | CAATGWDTEAFF
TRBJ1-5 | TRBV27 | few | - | TGTGCCAGCAGTTTTCCCGGGGGGACGAAGCATTTT | CASSFPGGTKHF
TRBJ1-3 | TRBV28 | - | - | TGTGCCAGCAGCCTGCCGGGTAACGGAAACACCATATATTTT | CASSLPGNGNTIYF
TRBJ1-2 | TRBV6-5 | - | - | TGTGCCAGCAGTTACTCTACAGGGAACTATGGCTACACCTTC | CASSYSTGNYGYTF
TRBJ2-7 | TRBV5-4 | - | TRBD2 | TGTGCCAGCAGCTTGGCACCCCTAGCGGGGACCTACGAGCAGTACTTC | CASSLAPLAGTYEQYF
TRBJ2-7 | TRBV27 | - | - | TGTGCCAGCAGTTTAGCAGGGACTCCCGCCGGGGAGCAGTACTTC | CASSLAGTPAGEQYF
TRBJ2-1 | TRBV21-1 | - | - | TGTGCCAGCAGCGAAAGTCCGGGACAGGGCTACAATGAGCAGTTCTTC | CASSESPGQGYNEQFF